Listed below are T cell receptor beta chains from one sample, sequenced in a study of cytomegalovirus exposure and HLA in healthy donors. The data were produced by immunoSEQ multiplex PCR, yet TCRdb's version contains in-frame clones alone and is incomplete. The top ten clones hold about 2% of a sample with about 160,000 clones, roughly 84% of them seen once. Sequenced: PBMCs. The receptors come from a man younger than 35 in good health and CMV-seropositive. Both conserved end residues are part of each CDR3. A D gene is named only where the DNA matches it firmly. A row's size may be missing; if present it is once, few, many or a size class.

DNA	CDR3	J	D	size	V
TGCAGCGTTGAAGATCCCCTAGCGGGGGGGCCCGATGAGCAGTTCTTC	CSVEDPLAGGPDEQFF	TRBJ2-1	TRBD2	.	TRBV29-1
TGCAGCGTTGAAACAGGCACAGATACGCAGTATTTT	CSVETGTDTQYF	TRBJ2-3	.	.	TRBV29-1
TGCGCCAGCAGCCAAGACAGGGGGCACGGAGAGACCCAGTACTTC	CASSQDRGHGETQYF	TRBJ2-5	TRBD1	.	TRBV5-1
TGTGCCAGCTCACCAGGAGTGGCGGGGAGCTGGAACGAGCAGTACTTC	CASSPGVAGSWNEQYF	TRBJ2-7	.	.	TRBV18
TGTGCCAGCAGCTCCTCGGGGGTTGGTTCTGGGGCCAACGTCCTGACTTTC	CASSSSGVGSGANVLTF	TRBJ2-6	.	.	TRBV11-2
TGTGCCAGCAGCCCCTTGGGACTTCCGGGAGGGGAGCTGTTTTTT	CASSPLGLPGGELFF	TRBJ2-2	.	.	TRBV9
TGTGCCAGCTCACCACCGAGTGGTTACACCGGGGAGCTGTTTTTT	CASSPPSGYTGELFF	TRBJ2-2	.	.	TRBV18
TGTGCCAGCAGCCCGACAGGAAACACTGAAGCTTTCTTT	CASSPTGNTEAFF	TRBJ1-1	.	.	TRBV5-4
TGTGCCAGCAGCTCTCGACAGGGCGATCAGCCCCAGCATTTT	CASSSRQGDQPQHF	TRBJ1-5	TRBD1	.	TRBV7-2
TGTGCCAGCAGCTCTAAACAGGGTTCGAACTATGGCTACACCTTC	CASSSKQGSNYGYTF	TRBJ1-2	.	.	TRBV7-9
TGTGCCAGCAGACAAGGCTCACTAGCGGGGGGGCAAGAGACCCAGTACTTC	CASRQGSLAGGQETQYF	TRBJ2-5	TRBD2	.	TRBV4-2
TGTGCCAGCAGCAAGACTAGCGGGGGCTACAATGAGCAGTTCTTC	CASSKTSGGYNEQFF	TRBJ2-1	TRBD2	.	TRBV7-7
TGTGCCCGGCAGGTGGCTTTCTTT	CARQVAFF	TRBJ1-1	.	few	TRBV5-4
TGTGCCAGCAGCTTTTGGTCTGAACAGGGCTTTTTCTTC	CASSFWSEQGFFF	TRBJ2-1	.	.	TRBV13
TGTGCCAGCAGCTTGACGGGCGGGGGGACCTACGAGCAGTACTTC	CASSLTGGGTYEQYF	TRBJ2-7	TRBD2	.	TRBV5-4
TGTGCCAGCAGTTACTCATCGGTAGATGATAATGAAAAACTGTTTTTT	CASSYSSVDDNEKLFF	TRBJ1-4	.	.	TRBV6-5
TGCGCCAGCAGCTTGGGCCGGGGAGCGGACACTGAAGCTTTCTTT	CASSLGRGADTEAFF	TRBJ1-1	.	.	TRBV5-1
TGTGCCAGCAGTTTAAAAGGGGGCTATAGCAATCAGCCCCAGCATTTT	CASSLKGGYSNQPQHF	TRBJ1-5	TRBD1	.	TRBV27
TGCGCCAGCAGCTTGGAGGGACACAGGAGCTACGAGCAGTACTTC	CASSLEGHRSYEQYF	TRBJ2-7	.	.	TRBV5-1
TGTGCCAGCAGCGCCTCAGGGGTCGGCACTGAAGCTTTCTTT	CASSASGVGTEAFF	TRBJ1-1	.	.	TRBV9
TGTGCCAGCTCAATCCAGGCTGGGGCCGAGCAGTACTTC	CASSIQAGAEQYF	TRBJ2-7	.	.	TRBV18
TGTGCCAGCAGTTACGAAGGGAGCACTGAAGCTTTCTTT	CASSYEGSTEAFF	TRBJ1-1	.	.	TRBV6-6
TGTGCCAGCAGCGTAGGACAGGGGCTCCGGGATGAGCAGTTCTTC	CASSVGQGLRDEQFF	TRBJ2-1	TRBD1	.	TRBV9
TGCAGTGCCCCCAGCCAAGAGACCCAGTACTTC	CSAPSQETQYF	TRBJ2-5	.	once	TRBV20-1
TGTGCACACGCGGGGGGGAAGAGTCAAGAGACCCAGTACTTC	CAHAGGKSQETQYF	TRBJ2-5	TRBD2	.	TRBV10-3
TGTGCCAGCAGCCAAGGTTTCGAACTTACCGTGGATACGCAGTATTTT	CASSQGFELTVDTQYF	TRBJ2-3	.	.	TRBV4-2
TGTGCCAGCAGGGGGGGGACGGGGAAAAACATTCAGTACTTC	CASRGGTGKNIQYF	TRBJ2-4	TRBD2	.	TRBV6-1
TGCAGTGCTAGAGCGGGGACTGCCCAGTACTTC	CSARAGTAQYF	TRBJ2-5	.	.	TRBV20-1
TGTGCCAGTAGTAAGCAGGGACAGGTACGCACTGAAGCTTTCTTT	CASSKQGQVRTEAFF	TRBJ1-1	TRBD1	.	TRBV19
TGCGCCAGCAGCTCGGATGGACTGAACTACGAGCAGTACTTC	CASSSDGLNYEQYF	TRBJ2-7	.	.	TRBV5-1
TGCGCCAGCAGACTTCTAGGTGGCAATCAGCCCCAGCATTTT	CASRLLGGNQPQHF	TRBJ1-5	.	.	TRBV10-1
TGCGCCAGCAGCACCGGGACTAGCGGGGGGCCCACCGGGGAGCTGTTTTTT	CASSTGTSGGPTGELFF	TRBJ2-2	TRBD2	.	TRBV5-1
TGCAGCGTAGGGGACTCTGGGTTTGGCTACACCTTC	CSVGDSGFGYTF	TRBJ1-2	.	.	TRBV29-1
TGTGCCAGCAGCTTCCCCGGAGGAGGGGGCTCTTTCTCTCAAGAGACCCAGTACTTC	CASSFPGGGGSFSQETQYF	TRBJ2-5	.	.	TRBV5-6
TGTGCCAGCAGCCATACTGGGGAGCCCAAGGGGCGGGAATACTTC	CASSHTGEPKGREYF	TRBJ2-5	.	.	TRBV14
TGTGCCAGCAGTGAAGAATGGACAGGGCAAGAGACCCAGTACTTC	CASSEEWTGQETQYF	TRBJ2-5	TRBD1	.	TRBV2
TGTGCCAGCAGCCCAGGAGGGCCTGCGAGCAATCAGCCCCAGCATTTT	CASSPGGPASNQPQHF	TRBJ1-5	.	.	TRBV7-8
TGTGCCAGCAGGACAGGCCCCCGCCGAGATACGCAGTATTTT	CASRTGPRRDTQYF	TRBJ2-3	.	.	TRBV6-5
TGTGCCAGCACCGGGATGGGGTCCAATCAGTCCCAGCATTTT	CASTGMGSNQSQHF	TRBJ1-5	.	.	TRBV2
TGTGCCAGCAGCTCTCAAAGTCGGGGGAGTAGTTATTCTGCAGATACGCAGTATTTT	CASSSQSRGSSYSADTQYF	TRBJ2-3	.	.	TRBV9
TGTGCCAGTAGTACGGCGGGGTATCTCAGCGTCCTGACTTTC	CASSTAGYLSVLTF	TRBJ2-6	.	.	TRBV19
TGTGCCAGCAGCTTCCTTCTAGCGGCCTACAATGAGCAGTTCTTC	CASSFLLAAYNEQFF	TRBJ2-1	TRBD2	.	TRBV5-5
TGTGCCAGCTCACCAGGCAGGCTCAACTATGGCTACACCTTC	CASSPGRLNYGYTF	TRBJ1-2	.	.	TRBV18
TGTGCCAGCAGTGAAGTCGAGAACAGGCCGAACACTGAAGCTTTCTTT	CASSEVENRPNTEAFF	TRBJ1-1	.	.	TRBV2
TGTGCCAGCAGACCCCGGTCTGGAGCGGCCTCAGATACGCAGTATTTT	CASRPRSGAASDTQYF	TRBJ2-3	.	.	TRBV25-1
TGTGCCAGCTCACCGGGGGCCGCGAACACTGAAGCTTTCTTT	CASSPGAANTEAFF	TRBJ1-1	.	.	TRBV18
TGTGCCAGCAGCTTGCCCAGCGGGGGGGTTTACGAGCAGTACTTC	CASSLPSGGVYEQYF	TRBJ2-7	TRBD2	.	TRBV7-2
TGTGCCAGCCGAGGAGCATTGGCCAACGTCCTGACTTTC	CASRGALANVLTF	TRBJ2-6	.	.	TRBV7-3
TGTGCCAGCTCACCAGCAGGCAACCCGAACACCGGGGAGCTGTTTTTT	CASSPAGNPNTGELFF	TRBJ2-2	.	.	TRBV18
TGTGCCAGTACCACACCTAAGGGGTCGAGCTCCTACAATGAGCAGTTCTTC	CASTTPKGSSSYNEQFF	TRBJ2-1	.	.	TRBV19
TGCGCCAGCAGCCAAGATCGGAGGGGTGCTGGGGCCAACGGCCTGACTTTC	CASSQDRRGAGANGLTF	TRBJ2-6	.	.	TRBV4-3
TGCAGTGCTGCACAAGCGGGAGCTTTCTTT	CSAAQAGAFF	TRBJ1-1	.	.	TRBV20-1
TGCGCCAGCAGCCCACTACTTGGAGTTTGGAATGAGCAGTTCTTC	CASSPLLGVWNEQFF	TRBJ2-1	.	.	TRBV4-1
TGTGCCAGCAGTCTCCTCGAGGCCAACGGCCTGACTTTC	CASSLLEANGLTF	TRBJ2-6	.	.	TRBV6-5
TGTGCCAGCAGCCCGACAGGGGAGAGCAATCAGCCCCAGCATTTT	CASSPTGESNQPQHF	TRBJ1-5	TRBD1	.	TRBV9
TGCAGCGTTCACAGGTACCAAGAGACCCAGTACTTC	CSVHRYQETQYF	TRBJ2-5	.	.	TRBV29-1
TGTGCCAGCAGCTTGCTACCGGGACTAGCGGGGGGGCCCTACGAGCAGTACTTC	CASSLLPGLAGGPYEQYF	TRBJ2-7	TRBD2	.	TRBV11-2
TGTGCCAGCAGCAAGACCGGGACAGGGGGTGAAAAACTGTTTTTT	CASSKTGTGGEKLFF	TRBJ1-4	TRBD1	.	TRBV7-6
TGTGCCAGCAGCTTAGTTTCGGGAGGGGAAGCTTTCTTT	CASSLVSGGEAFF	TRBJ1-1	.	.	TRBV7-9
TGTGCCAGCAGACCGGACAGGGACTCCTATCAGCCCCAGCATTTT	CASRPDRDSYQPQHF	TRBJ1-5	TRBD1	.	TRBV7-2